A single sample gave rise to the 30 T cell receptor beta chains below, sequenced in a study of blood T cell repertoires in COVID-19. The method was immunoSEQ multiplex PCR; TCRdb's version includes in-frame clones alone and lacks a portion of them. The sample lists around 140,000 clones, approximately 88% occurring once. The specimen sequenced was peripheral blood. The receptors were sampled from a woman aged 45-65 years with acute or convalescent COVID-19.

This chain connects TRBV3-1 (or the pseudogene TRBV3-2) to TRBJ2-3; tentative D call: TRBD1 (5 bases). Germline CDR1 LGHDT, CDR2 YNNKEL (reference sequence). The length of the CDR3 is 15 residues. Trimming left V 4 bases short and J 2 bases short, with 13 bases between. CDR3 sequence (DNA): TGTGCCAGCAGCCCCTTGTCAGGGCTCACAGATACGCAGTATTTT. This sequence encodes CASSPLSGLTDTQYF.

The CDR3 sequence: CASSYSNRVRGYTF. CDR3 nucleotides: TGTGCCAGCAGTTACTCGAACAGGGTTCGGGGCTACACCTTC. This chain uses TRBV6-6 with TRBJ1-2; D possibly corresponds to TRBD1 (6 bases). This CDR3 has 14 amino acids. Trimming shortened V by 0 bases and J by 8 bases, and 13 bases separated the two germline ends. Germline V CDR1 and CDR2: MNHNY, SVGAGI (reference sequence).

CDR3 sequence (DNA): TGTGCCAGCAGCCTCGGGACAGCTTCGATAGTCTACGAGCAGTACTTC. It is translated as CASSLGTASIVYEQYF. The gene calls are TRBV7-2 and TRBJ2-7; 7 bases are a match to TRBD1. V lost 5 bases, J lost 3 bases, and 13 bases stayed unmatched. Germline V gene data show CDR1 as SGHTA and CDR2 as FQGNSA. This CDR3 comprises 16 residues.

The chain's CDR3 is CASSSGQGTGGYTF. The DNA of the CDR3 is TGTGCCAGCAGCTCAGGACAGGGGACGGGAGGCTACACCTTC. This sequence joins TRBV7-2 and TRBJ1-2; 9 bases are shared with TRBD1. CDR1 and CDR2 from the germline V gene are SGHTA and FQGNSA. J lost 8 bases, V lost 4 bases, and 8 bases had no gene match. The CDR3 totals 14 residues.

Here the CDR3 DNA reads TGTGCCAGCAGCTTCCTCTCTAGCAATCAGCCCCAGCATTTT. Amino acid sequence: CASSFLSSNQPQHF. This sequence joins TRBV7-9 and TRBJ1-5; D is ambiguous. The V and J ends lost 3 bases and 0 bases respectively, with 6 bases between them. The CDR3 runs 14 residues. The germline gives CDR1 SEHNR, CDR2 FQNEAQ (reference sequence).

The chain links TRBV18 to TRBJ2-5; a possible D gene is TRBD2 (5 bases). The germline gives CDR1 KGHSH, CDR2 LQKENI. The CDR3 sequence is 13 residues long. V was clipped by 3 bases and J by 4 bases, with 9 bases between them. The CDR3 here is CASSPGDVETQYF. As DNA, the CDR3 is TGTGCCAGCTCACCCGGGGATGTAGAGACCCAGTACTTC.

CDR3 DNA sequence: TGCGCCAGCAGCTACGGACAGGGCGAGCAGTACTTC. As protein: CASSYGQGEQYF. The chain links TRBV5-1 to TRBJ2-7, with TRBD1 matching 8 bases. This CDR3 contains 12 residues. Germline CDR1 and CDR2: SGHRS and YFSETQ. Germline trimming cut 3 bases from V and 6 bases from J; bases unmatched to any gene: 2.

This clone came up once. The V and J genes are TRBV2 and TRBJ1-2; maybe TRBD1 (5 bases). Germline CDR1 reads SNHLY; CDR2 reads FYNNEI. V was shortened by 8 bases and J by 0 bases, with 13 bases between the two germline ends. The CDR3 is made up of 14 amino acids. CDR3 nucleotide sequence: TGTGCCAGCCTCTGGAGGGGCACTAACTATGGCTACACCTTC. This gives the protein CASLWRGTNYGYTF.

CDR3 amino acids: CASRHGRMEQYF. CDR3 bases: TGTGCCAGTAGACACGGGAGAATGGAGCAGTACTTC. V and J are TRBV19 and TRBJ2-7; a weak D match, TRBD2 (6 bases). V was clipped by 6 bases and J by 7 bases, with 13 bases between them. The CDR3 runs 12 residues. CDR1 and CDR2 (germline): LNHDA, SQIVND (reference sequence). The full variable domain, with the rest looked up from reference TRBV19 and TRBJ2-7, is DGGITQSPKYLFRKEGQNVTLSCEQNLNHDAMYWYRQDPGQGLRLIYYSQIVNDFQKGDIAEGYSVSREKKESFPLTVTSAQKNPTAFYLCASRHGRMEQYFGPGTRLTVT.

The J gene is TRBJ1-2, the V gene TRBV12-3 or TRBV12-4, with D unresolved. V was cut by 10 bases and J by 8 bases, with 8 bases left in between. The CDR3 consists of 9 residues. CDR3 sequence (DNA): TGTGCCACAACGGGGGGCTACACCTTC. Its protein is CATTGGYTF.

The V call is TRBV5-6, the J call TRBJ1-4, with D tentatively TRBD1 (6 bases). Per germline, CDR1 SGHDT and CDR2 YYEEEE. The CDR3 loop spans 14 amino acids. The V end was cut by 3 bases, the J end by 5 bases, with 11 bases between. CDR3 sequence: CASSSPGTNEKLFF. The CDR3 nucleotides read TGTGCCAGCAGCTCCCCCGGGACAAATGAAAAACTGTTTTTT. The full variable domain, rest sourced from reference TRBV5-6 and TRBJ1-4, is DAGVTQSPTHLIKTRGQQVTLRCSPKSGHDTVSWYQQALGQGPQFIFQYYEEEERQRGNFPDRFSGHQFPNYSSELNVNALLLGDSALYLCASSSPGTNEKLFFGSGTQLSVL.

This clone was recorded a few times. The CDR3 region is CASSPTGTSQPQHF. CDR3 nucleotides: TGTGCCAGCAGTCCAACAGGGACATCTCAGCCCCAGCATTTT. This chain links TRBV27 with TRBJ1-5, with TRBD1 as a possible D gene (6 bases). This CDR3 comprises 14 residues. Germline values: CDR1 MNHEY, CDR2 SMNVEV (reference sequence). V shed 5 bases and J shed 6 bases, with 14 bases lying between them.

This clone was seen a single time. This chain links TRBV2 with TRBJ2-1; 7 nucleotides align to TRBD2. V gave up 2 bases and J gave up 4 bases; unmatched junction bases: 5. Germline V gene sequence: CDR1 SNHLY, CDR2 FYNNEI. CDR3 length: 15 amino acids. DNA of the CDR3: TGTGCCAGCAGTGAAATGGCTAGCGGATACAATGAGCAGTTCTTC. Protein: CASSEMASGYNEQFF. Based on the CDR3 plus reference TRBV2 and TRBJ2-1, the full variable domain is EPEVTQTPSHQVTQMGQEVILRCVPISNHLYFYWYRQILGQKVEFLVSFYNNEISEKSEIFDDQFSVERPDGSNFTLKIRSTKLEDSAMYFCASSEMASGYNEQFFGPGTRLTVL.

CDR3 bases: TGTGCCAGCAGCTTAGAAGTCCCCCGCTCGGGTGAAAAACTGTTTTTT. Residues: CASSLEVPRSGEKLFF. J is TRBJ1-4 and V is TRBV7-8; no clear D gene. Germline V lookup: CDR1 SGHVS, CDR2 FQNEAQ. Trimming cost V 1 base and J 7 bases, with 16 bases left between them. This CDR3 has 16 amino acids.

The J gene is TRBJ1-2, the V gene TRBV7-9; no clear D. V lost 2 bases and J 8 bases, leaving 12 bases between the germline ends. The CDR3 sequence is 13 residues long. Germline V lookup: CDR1 SEHNR, CDR2 FQNEAQ (reference sequence). As DNA, the CDR3 is TGTGCCAGCAGCTTACGACTAACTGGCGGCTACACCTTC. It translates to CASSLRLTGGYTF. Full variable domain (rest looked up from reference TRBV7-9 and TRBJ1-2): DTGVSQNPRHKITKRGQNVTFRCDPISEHNRLYWYRQTLGQGPEFLTYFQNEAQLEKSRLLSDRFSAERPKGSFSTLEIQRTEQGDSAMYLCASSLRLTGGYTFGSGTRLTVV.

The chain links TRBV29-1 to TRBJ2-1; 10 bases are a match to TRBD2. V lost 4 bases, J lost 7 bases, and 10 bases stayed unmatched. The CDR3 contains 15 residues. Germline values: CDR1 SQVTM, CDR2 ANQGSEA. CDR3 nucleotides: TGCAGCGTTGGTATTGGGGCTAGCGGGGGAAATGAGCAGTTCTTC. It is translated as CSVGIGASGGNEQFF.

This chain joins TRBV15 and TRBJ2-3; no firm D call. V dropped 4 bases and J dropped 9 bases, with 17 bases sitting between them. Germline loops: CDR1 LNHNV, CDR2 YYDKDF (reference sequence). This CDR3 region has 14 residues. CDR3 bases: TGTGCCACCAGCACCCGAGACACATCCCGGACGCAGTATTTT. Its protein is CATSTRDTSRTQYF.

As to this clone: The identical CDR3 is also encoded by other nucleotide sequences in the sample. The chain is built from TRBV7-3 and TRBJ1-2; 7 bases align to TRBD1. Germline V gives CDR1 SGHTA, CDR2 FQGTGA. V shed 5 bases and J 5 bases; nucleotides not matched to a gene: 5. CDR3 length: 13 residues. CDR3 sequence (DNA): TGTGCCAGCAGCCCGGACAGGAGTTATGGCTACACCTTC. Amino acids: CASSPDRSYGYTF.

This sequence joins TRBV7-9 and TRBJ1-2, with D perhaps TRBD1 (6 bases). Per germline, CDR1 SEHNR and CDR2 FQNEAQ (reference sequence). V lost 2 bases and J 4 bases, leaving 11 bases between the germline ends. CDR3 size: 14 residues. CDR3 nucleotides: TGTGCCAGCAGCTTAAGCACAGGGAGCTATGGCTACACCTTC. Translation: CASSLSTGSYGYTF. The whole variable domain, filled in from reference TRBV7-9 and TRBJ1-2, reads DTGVSQNPRHKITKRGQNVTFRCDPISEHNRLYWYRQTLGQGPEFLTYFQNEAQLEKSRLLSDRFSAERPKGSFSTLEIQRTEQGDSAMYLCASSLSTGSYGYTFGSGTRLTVV.

This chain connects TRBV11-2 to TRBJ1-6; D is unclear. The V gene lost 5 bases and the J gene lost 4 bases, with 9 bases spanning the gap. This CDR3 spans 14 amino acids. Per germline, CDR1 SGHAT and CDR2 FQNNGV. The CDR3 spells CASSQTQYNSPLHF. Here the CDR3 DNA reads TGTGCCAGCAGCCAGACACAGTATAATTCACCCCTCCACTTT.

This chain connects TRBV27 to TRBJ1-6; D is possibly TRBD1 (6 bases). Germline CDR1 reads MNHEY; CDR2 reads SMNVEV (reference sequence). Trimming removed 1 base at V and 8 bases at J, with 9 bases between. The CDR3 consists of 14 residues. The CDR3, as DNA: TGTGCCAGCAGTTTATACAGGGTGGATTCACCCCTCCACTTT. Its translation: CASSLYRVDSPLHF.

The chain combines TRBV3-1 (or the pseudogene TRBV3-2) with TRBJ2-5, with a tentative D call TRBD1 (6 bases). V lost 6 bases, J lost 1 base, and 9 bases lay in between. CDR1 and CDR2 (germline): LGHDT, YNNKEL (reference sequence). This CDR3 spans 13 amino acids. CDR3: CASSWGLQETQYF. The CDR3 DNA reads as TGTGCCAGCAGTTGGGGGCTCCAAGAGACCCAGTACTTC.

V gene TRBV25-1 combines with J gene TRBJ2-7, with unresolved D. Germline CDR1 is MGHDK and CDR2 is SYGVNS. There are 13 residues in the CDR3. The CDR3 sequence is CASRGDLHYEQYF. CDR3 DNA: TGTGCGAGCCGAGGAGATCTACACTACGAGCAGTACTTC.

This rearrangement joins TRBV5-6 to TRBJ2-5, with a tentative D call TRBD2 (7 bases). V was shortened by 8 bases and J by 4 bases, with 15 bases between the two germline ends. The germline V gene has CDR1 SGHDT and CDR2 YYEEEE. The CDR3 extends over 13 amino acids. CDR3: CASMRGRGETQYF. In nucleotides, the CDR3 is TGTGCCAGTATGCGGGGGCGAGGAGAGACCCAGTACTTC.

V is TRBV19 and J is TRBJ1-1, with D possibly TRBD1 on 5 matching bases. V was shortened by 7 bases and J by 7 bases, with 16 bases between the two germline ends. The CDR3 covers 13 residues. Germline CDR1 LNHDA, CDR2 SQIVND (reference sequence). CDR3 region: CASNPSPGYEAFF. Written as DNA, the CDR3 is TGTGCCAGTAACCCATCTCCAGGGTATGAAGCTTTCTTT.

The V and J genes are TRBV24-1 and TRBJ2-5, with D possibly being TRBD2 (7 bases). Germline lookup yields CDR1 KGHDR and CDR2 SFDVKD. V was shortened by 5 bases and J by 3 bases, with 15 bases between the two germline ends. This CDR3 region has 15 residues. The CDR3 here is CATSGRGAKEETQYF. The CDR3 region has the DNA TGTGCCACCAGTGGTCGGGGGGCAAAAGAAGAGACCCAGTACTTC.

About this clone itself: Distinct nucleotide sequences in the sample also encode this CDR3. The gene calls are TRBV6-5 and TRBJ2-7; D may be TRBD1 (6 bases). The CDR3 is made up of 14 amino acids. CDR1 and CDR2 from the germline V gene are MNHEY and SVGAGI. V lost 8 bases and J lost 0, with 14 bases in between. The CDR3 bases are TGTGCCAGCTCCAGGGGTGTAGGCTCCTACGAGCAGTACTTC. This sequence encodes CASSRGVGSYEQYF.

This sequence joins TRBV28 and TRBJ1-6; the match to TRBD1 covers 7 bases. Germline CDR1 is MDHEN and CDR2 is SYDVKM. CDR3 length: 14 amino acids. J lost 7 bases, V lost 5 bases, and 5 bases had no gene match. The CDR3 DNA is TGTGCCAGCAGTCCGACAGGGCTGAATTCACCCCTCCACTTT. Translating gives CASSPTGLNSPLHF. The variable domain in full, completed from reference TRBV28 and TRBJ1-6, reads DVKVTQSSRYLVKRTGEKVFLECVQDMDHENMFWYRQDPGLGLRLIYFSYDVKMKEKGDIPEGYSVSREKKERFSLILESASTNQTSMYLCASSPTGLNSPLHFGNGTRLTVT.

The chain carries TRBV9 and TRBJ2-2, with 7 positions matching TRBD1. The V gene's germline CDR1 is SGDLS and CDR2 YYNGEE. This CDR3 comprises 13 residues. V lost 0 bases and J lost 7; bases outside the gene matches: 0. DNA for the CDR3: TGTGCCAGCAGCGTAGACAGGGGCGGGGAGCTGTTTTTT. Encoded protein: CASSVDRGGELFF.

This chain links TRBV4-2 with TRBJ1-6; TRBD1 agrees at 11 bases. CDR1 and CDR2 from the germline V gene are LGHNA and YNFKEQ. The CDR3 is made up of 14 amino acids. J lost 8 bases, V lost 4 bases, and 1 base had no gene match. The CDR3 reads CASSPGQGDSPLHF. In nucleotides, the CDR3 is TGTGCCAGCAGCCCGGGACAGGGGGATTCACCCCTCCACTTT.